The TCR beta chain under discussion was sequenced for a study of siplizumab effects on memory and regulatory T cells. The repertoire was sequenced with immunoSEQ multiplex PCR; TCRdb's copy has only in-frame clones and lacks some. The data show over 85,000 clones, around 97% seen once. From germline, CDR1 is ENHRY and CDR2 SYGVKD. V lost 3 bases, J lost 7 bases, and 10 bases lay in between. This CDR3 is 13 amino acids long. Material for sequencing was naive CD4+ T cells sorted from blood. The chain recombines TRBV10-3 with TRBJ2-1; D not resolved. The TCR was taken from a human donor in good health. The chain's CDR3 is CAISEGPWNEQFF. The CDR3 nucleotides are TGTGCCATCAGTGAAGGGCCATGGAATGAGCAGTTCTTC.